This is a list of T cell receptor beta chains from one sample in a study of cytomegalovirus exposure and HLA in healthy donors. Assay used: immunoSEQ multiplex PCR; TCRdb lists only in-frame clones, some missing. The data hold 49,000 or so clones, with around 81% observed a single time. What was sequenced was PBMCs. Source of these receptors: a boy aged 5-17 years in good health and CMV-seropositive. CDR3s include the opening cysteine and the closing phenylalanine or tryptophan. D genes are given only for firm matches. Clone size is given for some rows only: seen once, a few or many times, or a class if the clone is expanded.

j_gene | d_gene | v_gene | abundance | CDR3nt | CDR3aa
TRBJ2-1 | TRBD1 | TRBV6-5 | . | TGTGCCAGCAGGACTAAGGACAGGGTGGACGAGCAGTTCTTC | CASRTKDRVDEQFF
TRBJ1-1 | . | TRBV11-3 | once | TGTGCCAGCAGCCCCGGGCCAGCGGACACTGAAGCTTTCTTT | CASSPGPADTEAFF
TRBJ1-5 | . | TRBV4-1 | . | TGCGCCAGCAGCCAAGTGGTCGGACTCCCGAATCAGCCCCAGCATTTT | CASSQVVGLPNQPQHF
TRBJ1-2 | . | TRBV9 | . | TGTGCCAGCAGCGTAGATGTAGGAGAGGCCCTAGGTGGCTACACCTTC | CASSVDVGEALGGYTF
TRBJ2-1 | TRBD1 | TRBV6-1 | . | TGTGCCAGCAGTGTCTCGACAGGGGAGGCTTACAATGAGCAGTTCTTC | CASSVSTGEAYNEQFF
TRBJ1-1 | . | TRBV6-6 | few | TGTGCCAGCAGTTACAGAGGGAACACTGAAGCTTTCTTT | CASSYRGNTEAFF
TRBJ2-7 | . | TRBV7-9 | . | TGTGCCAGCAGCTTACCCGGGGGCTACGAGCAGTACTTC | CASSLPGGYEQYF
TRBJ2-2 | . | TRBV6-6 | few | TGTGCCAGCAACCCCTTTACGGGGGAGAACACCGGGGAGCTGTTTTTT | CASNPFTGENTGELFF
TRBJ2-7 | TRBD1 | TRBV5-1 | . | TGCGCCAGCAGTCAACCCGGGACAGGTCTTCCCTACGAGCAGTACTTC | CASSQPGTGLPYEQYF
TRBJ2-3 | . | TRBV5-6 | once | TGTGCCAGCAGCCACGCGACAGTTAGCACAGATACGCAGTATTTT | CASSHATVSTDTQYF
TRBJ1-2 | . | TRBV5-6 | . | TGTGCCAGCAGCTTGGGCTCAGGGCCCTCCTATGGCTACACCTTC | CASSLGSGPSYGYTF
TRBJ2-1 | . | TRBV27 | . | TGTGCCAGCAGCCCCGGGAGTTTGGCGCAGTTCTTC | CASSPGSLAQFF
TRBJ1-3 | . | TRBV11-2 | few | TGTGCCAGCAGCCCCTTTCGGGGAAACACCATATATTTT | CASSPFRGNTIYF
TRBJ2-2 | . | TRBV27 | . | TGTGCCAGCAGTTCCAGGGCAAAGGTCGGGGAGCTGTTTTTT | CASSSRAKVGELFF
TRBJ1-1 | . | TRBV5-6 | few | TGTGCCACCAGAACAGTATTCACTGAAGCTTTCTTT | CATRTVFTEAFF
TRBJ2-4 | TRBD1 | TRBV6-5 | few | TGTGCCAGCAGTTACGGGACAGGGGACATTCAGTACTTC | CASSYGTGDIQYF
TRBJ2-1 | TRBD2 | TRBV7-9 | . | TGTGCCAGCAGCTTATCGGCGTTAGCGGGGGACAATGAGCAGTTCTTC | CASSLSALAGDNEQFF
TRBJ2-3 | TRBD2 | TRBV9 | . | TGTGCCAGCAGCCGTACTAGCGGGGGAACAGATACGCAGTATTTT | CASSRTSGGTDTQYF
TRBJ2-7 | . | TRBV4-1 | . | TGCGCCAGCAGCCAAGATTGGGGGGGCCTCTCCTACGAGCAGTACTTC | CASSQDWGGLSYEQYF
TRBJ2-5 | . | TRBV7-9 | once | TGTGCCAGCAGCTTAGTACCGGGAGTAGAGACCCAGTACTTC | CASSLVPGVETQYF